What follows are 13 T cell receptor beta chains derived from one specimen sequenced in a study of blood T cell repertoires in COVID-19. Data came from immunoSEQ multiplex PCR; TCRdb stores just in-frame clones and leaves some out. This sample has about 170,000 clones, with roughly 91% found just once. Material: peripheral blood. These TCRs come from a man between 18 and 29 years old with COVID-19, enrolled during active disease.

V gene TRBV28 combines with J gene TRBJ1-2; D might be TRBD1 (5 bases). The ends were cut back, 5 bases at V and 8 bases at J, with 12 bases in the middle. The CDR3 extends over 12 amino acids. Germline V gene lookup returns CDR1 MDHEN and CDR2 SYDVKM. The CDR3 DNA sequence: TGTGCCAGCAGTCGACTCAGGACAGGCTACACCTTC. Its protein product is CASSRLRTGYTF.

V is TRBV28 and J is TRBJ1-2, with D perhaps TRBD1 (5 bases). Trimming left V 2 bases short and J 2 bases short, with 15 bases between. This CDR3 region has 16 residues. In germline, CDR1 is MDHEN, CDR2 SYDVKM. The CDR3 loop is CASSLPREGTNYGYTF. For the CDR3, the DNA is TGTGCCAGCAGTTTACCACGGGAGGGGACCAACTATGGCTACACCTTC.

The chain carries TRBV27 and TRBJ2-2; D gene ambiguous. The V gene lost 3 bases and the J gene lost 0 bases, with 11 bases spanning the gap. Germline V gives CDR1 MNHEY, CDR2 SMNVEV (reference sequence). CDR3 length: 16 residues. The CDR3 spells CASSLRKRANTGELFF. Here the CDR3 DNA reads TGTGCCAGCAGTTTGCGGAAACGAGCGAACACCGGGGAGCTGTTTTTT.

A word on this clone: Its ends do not fully match the called genes, so a read error is possible. The V call is TRBV7-2, the J call TRBJ2-5, with 13 bases that match TRBD2. Germline V gives CDR1 SGHTA, CDR2 FQGNSA. The CDR3 has 16 amino acids. CDR3 DNA: TGTGCCAGCAGGTTAGCCGGGACTAGCGGGAAAGAGACCCAGTACTTC. Translated, it gives CASRLAGTSGKETQYF.

The chain links TRBV7-3 to TRBJ2-7; 9 nucleotides align to TRBD1. V lost 2 bases and J lost 5; bases outside the gene matches: 4. CDR1 SGHTA and CDR2 FQGTGA come from the germline V gene. The CDR3 extends over 14 amino acids. CDR3 in amino acids: CASSLGTGINEQYF. For the CDR3, the DNA is TGTGCCAGCAGCTTAGGGACAGGGATAAACGAGCAGTACTTC.

The rearrangement links TRBV11-2 to TRBJ2-3, with D tentatively TRBD2 (5 bases). The CDR3 spans 14 residues. Trimming removed 5 bases at V and 1 base at J, with 10 bases between. CDR1 is SGHAT, CDR2 FQNNGV, per germline. The CDR3: CASSPRVGTDTQYF. Written as DNA, the CDR3 is TGTGCCAGCAGCCCGCGGGTAGGCACAGATACGCAGTATTTT.

This chain joins TRBV27 and TRBJ2-3; D is ambiguous. The germline V and J ends were trimmed by 3 bases and 1 base, with 14 bases remaining between them. Germline assignment: CDR1 MNHEY and CDR2 SMNVEV (reference sequence). CDR3 length: 16 amino acids. The CDR3 DNA follows: TGTGCCAGCAGTTTTAGCATAGGCCGACGCACAGATACGCAGTATTTT. Translation: CASSFSIGRRTDTQYF.

The chain combines TRBV7-9 with TRBJ2-5, with D maybe TRBD1 (6 bases). The CDR3 covers 14 residues. Germline V gives CDR1 SEHNR, CDR2 FQNEAQ (reference sequence). The V and J ends lost 5 bases and 3 bases respectively, with 13 bases between them. This CDR3 reads CASSPQDSKETQYF. CDR3 sequence (DNA): TGTGCCAGCAGCCCTCAGGACAGCAAAGAGACCCAGTACTTC.

The chain joins TRBV19 to TRBJ1-5; the match to TRBD1 covers 8 bases. Germline values: CDR1 LNHDA, CDR2 SQIVND (reference sequence). There are 16 residues in the CDR3. V shed 4 bases, J shed 3 bases, and the junction held 8 bases outside the gene matches. Written as DNA, the CDR3 is TGTGCCAGTAGTACCGACGACAGGGGCCCCAATCAGCCCCAGCATTTT. Protein sequence: CASSTDDRGPNQPQHF.

This clone was observed a single time. This sequence joins TRBV7-8 and TRBJ1-2; 8 nucleotides agree with TRBD1. The germline V gene has CDR1 SGHVS and CDR2 FQNEAQ. With V trimmed by 5 bases and J by 8 bases, 10 bases remained unmatched. The CDR3 has 14 amino acids. CDR3 DNA: TGTGCCAGCAGCCCCTACAGGGGGAGAAGAGGCTACACCTTC. This gives the protein CASSPYRGRRGYTF.

The chain joins TRBV28 to TRBJ2-7, with 8 bases fitting TRBD1. There are 14 residues in the CDR3. From germline, CDR1 is MDHEN and CDR2 SYDVKM. The ends lost 6 bases at V and 5 bases at J; junction bases unmatched: 9. The CDR3 sequence: CASRPDRVGHEQYF. The CDR3 DNA sequence: TGTGCCAGCAGACCGGACAGGGTAGGTCACGAGCAGTACTTC.

CDR3 sequence: CAMGTRTGGEQYF. The CDR3 DNA reads TGTGCCATGGGGACTAGGACAGGAGGGGAGCAGTACTTC. The chain uses TRBV10-3 and TRBJ2-7, with D possibly matching TRBD2 (8 bases). Germline lookup yields CDR1 ENHRY and CDR2 SYGVKD. V was cut by 9 bases and J by 7 bases, with 19 bases left in between. The CDR3 covers 13 residues.

This chain uses TRBV14 with TRBJ2-5, with D possibly TRBD2 on 6 matching bases. CDR1 is SGHDN and CDR2 is FVKESK in the germline V gene. V was shortened by 3 bases and J by 4 bases, with 15 bases between the two germline ends. CDR3 length: 15 amino acids. CDR3 sequence reads: CASSHRPGLRETQYF. CDR3 nucleotides: TGTGCCAGCAGCCACAGACCGGGACTGCGAGAGACCCAGTACTTC.